The 14 T cell receptor beta chains below come from one sample, sequenced in a study of blood T cell repertoires in COVID-19. Produced via immunoSEQ multiplex PCR; TCRdb's table is partial and in-frame only. The sample holds 210,000 or so clones, approximately 84% seen once. Sequencing was performed on peripheral blood. The receptors come from a middle-aged man with acute or convalescent COVID-19.

The CDR3 loop reads CASSSRSSNYGYTF. The CDR3 DNA reads TGTGCCAGCAGCTCTAGATCGTCCAACTATGGCTACACCTTC. The V gene is TRBV9, the J gene TRBJ1-2; D gene unclear. V lost 4 bases, J lost 2 bases, and 12 bases lay in between. This CDR3 spans 14 amino acids. CDR1 and CDR2 from the germline V gene are SGDLS and YYNGEE.

The V gene is TRBV19, the J gene TRBJ2-1, with 7 positions matching TRBD2. Germline V gene lookup returns CDR1 LNHDA and CDR2 SQIVND (reference sequence). V was clipped by 3 bases and J by 7 bases; unmatched bases: 6. The CDR3 is made up of 14 amino acids. DNA for the CDR3: TGTGCCAGTAGTATTGCGGGGCGGGGGAATGAGCAGTTCTTC. Amino acids: CASSIAGRGNEQFF.

The J gene is TRBJ1-1, the V gene TRBV25-1; possible D gene TRBD1, 5 bases. Germline assignment: CDR1 MGHDK and CDR2 SYGVNS. The CDR3 has 14 amino acids. Trimming took 6 bases from V and 4 from J, leaving 15 bases between them. CDR3 sequence reads: CASSPRVGLTEAFF. CDR3 in DNA: TGTGCCAGCAGCCCCAGGGTGGGACTCACTGAAGCTTTCTTT.

The sample holds a few counts of this clone. The V call is TRBV23-1, the J call TRBJ2-7, with D possibly matching TRBD2 (6 bases). TRBV23-1 is recorded as an ORF, its role being uncertain. V was trimmed by 3 bases and J by 3 bases, leaving 15 bases between them. The CDR3 totals 15 residues. The CDR3 DNA is TGCGCCAGCAGTCAGGGGGGTGGGGCCATCTACGAGCAGTACTTC. It codes for CASSQGGGAIYEQYF.

This clone turned up a few times. The gene calls are TRBV27 and TRBJ1-2; D is perhaps TRBD1 (6 bases). CDR1 MNHEY and CDR2 SMNVEV come from the germline V gene (reference sequence). The CDR3 loop spans 15 amino acids. Trimming shortened V by 6 bases and J by 7 bases, and 21 bases separated the two germline ends. CDR3 in DNA: TGTGCCAGCAGGCTACAGGGTCCGGGCTACTCTGGCTACACCTTC. It is translated as CASRLQGPGYSGYTF.

The V call is TRBV5-8, the J call TRBJ1-1; 7 positions agree with TRBD1. Germline V gene data show CDR1 as SGHTS and CDR2 as YDEGEE. The CDR3 consists of 15 residues. V trimming: 0 bases; J trimming: 1 base; junction bases outside the gene matches: 3. CDR3 nucleotides: TGTGCCAGCAGCTTGGCGGCAGGGGGGAACACTGAAGCTTTCTTT. This translates into CASSLAAGGNTEAFF.

The chain carries TRBV18 and TRBJ2-7; D is unresolved. CDR3 size: 13 residues. Germline values: CDR1 KGHSH, CDR2 LQKENI. Trimming cost V 2 bases and J 2 bases, with 7 bases left between them. The CDR3 DNA sequence: TGTGCCAGCTCACCAACGGAGACCTACGAGCAGTACTTC. Amino acids: CASSPTETYEQYF.

The chain links TRBV29-1 to TRBJ2-3; no definite D call. The CDR3 sequence is 15 residues long. Germline V lookup: CDR1 SQVTM, CDR2 ANQGSEA. V dropped 0 bases and J dropped 0 bases, with 10 bases sitting between them. The CDR3 DNA reads as TGCAGCGTTGAAGATCAACGGTATAGCACAGATACGCAGTATTTT. Its translation is CSVEDQRYSTDTQYF.

The V gene is TRBV11-2, the J gene TRBJ1-1; possible D gene TRBD1, 5 bases. The CDR3 is made up of 14 amino acids. V dropped 6 bases and J dropped 0 bases, with 11 bases sitting between them. Germline V lookup: CDR1 SGHAT, CDR2 FQNNGV. CDR3 sequence (DNA): TGTGCCAGCAGTCCGACAGTTGTGAACACTGAAGCTTTCTTT. As protein: CASSPTVVNTEAFF.

The chain has TRBV3-1 (or the pseudogene TRBV3-2) and TRBJ1-2; D might be TRBD1 (5 bases). The V and J ends lost 0 bases and 4 bases respectively, with 12 bases between them. The CDR3 is 15 residues long. The germline gives CDR1 LGHDT, CDR2 YNNKEL (reference sequence). This CDR3 reads CASSQDSRASYGYTF. CDR3 bases: TGTGCCAGCAGCCAAGATTCCAGGGCCTCCTATGGCTACACCTTC.

V gene TRBV6-5 combines with J gene TRBJ1-5; TRBD1 matches at 9 bases. J was trimmed by 4 bases and V by 2 bases; bases with no gene match: 6. CDR1 is MNHEY and CDR2 is SVGAGI in the germline V gene. There are 16 residues in the CDR3. The CDR3 spells CASSYVEGTGNQPQHF. CDR3 sequence (DNA): TGTGCCAGCAGTTACGTTGAAGGGACAGGGAATCAGCCCCAGCATTTT.

This chain connects TRBV6-5 to TRBJ2-5, with 7 bases aligning to TRBD1. V gave up 7 bases and J gave up 6 bases; unmatched junction bases: 8. The CDR3 sequence is 13 residues long. CDR1 is MNHEY and CDR2 is SVGAGI in the germline V gene. The CDR3 is CASKATGEKTQYF. The CDR3 nucleotides are TGTGCCAGCAAGGCTACAGGGGAAAAGACCCAGTACTTC.

The CDR3 spells CASSEFRQGDICTF. For the CDR3, the DNA is TGTGCCAGCAGTGAATTCCGGCAGGGCGACATTTGCACCTTC. The genes are TRBV2 and TRBJ1-2, with D perhaps matching TRBD1 (5 bases). V was trimmed by 2 bases and J by 13 bases, leaving 20 bases between them. This CDR3 contains 14 residues. The germline gives CDR1 SNHLY, CDR2 FYNNEI.

The CDR3 protein is CASSLALAGKNEQYF. CDR3 DNA sequence: TGTGCCAGCAGCTTAGCTCTAGCGGGTAAAAACGAGCAGTACTTC. The J gene is TRBJ2-7, the V gene TRBV11-2, with 8 bases matching TRBD2. Germline assignment: CDR1 SGHAT and CDR2 FQNNGV. The CDR3 length is 15 residues. V trimming: 1 base; J trimming: 5 bases; junction bases outside the gene matches: 7.